These T cell receptor beta chains were read from a single sample in a study of cytomegalovirus exposure and HLA in healthy donors. Here immunoSEQ multiplex PCR was the method, and the copy in TCRdb shows in-frame clones only, minus some. The sample has about 130,000 clones, about three quarters seen once. The source material was PBMCs. The receptors come from a female donor in good health and CMV-seronegative. Both conserved end residues are part of each CDR3.

V	J	CDR3
TRBV30	TRBJ1-5	CAWSAGIGNQPQHF
TRBV6-1	TRBJ2-1	CASSERERTQFF
TRBV6-1	TRBJ1-3	CASRRQGARGNTIYF
TRBV11-2	TRBJ2-7	CASSSIGGGTYEQYF
TRBV28	TRBJ2-3	CASSSAGGNTDTQYF
TRBV9	TRBJ2-7	CASSVGSGGTSNEQYF
TRBV5-5	TRBJ2-7	CASSLGQAVYEQYF
TRBV5-1	TRBJ2-7	CASSPFLGTGSQGYEQYF
TRBV5-1	TRBJ2-5	CASAAGGFGETQYF
TRBV30	TRBJ2-5	CAVGGGRVSGKTQYF
TRBV30	TRBJ1-2	CAWRGTGTYGYTF
TRBV7-2	TRBJ1-5	CASSPRGYSNQPQHF
TRBV6-5	TRBJ2-5	CASSDTFPHETQYF